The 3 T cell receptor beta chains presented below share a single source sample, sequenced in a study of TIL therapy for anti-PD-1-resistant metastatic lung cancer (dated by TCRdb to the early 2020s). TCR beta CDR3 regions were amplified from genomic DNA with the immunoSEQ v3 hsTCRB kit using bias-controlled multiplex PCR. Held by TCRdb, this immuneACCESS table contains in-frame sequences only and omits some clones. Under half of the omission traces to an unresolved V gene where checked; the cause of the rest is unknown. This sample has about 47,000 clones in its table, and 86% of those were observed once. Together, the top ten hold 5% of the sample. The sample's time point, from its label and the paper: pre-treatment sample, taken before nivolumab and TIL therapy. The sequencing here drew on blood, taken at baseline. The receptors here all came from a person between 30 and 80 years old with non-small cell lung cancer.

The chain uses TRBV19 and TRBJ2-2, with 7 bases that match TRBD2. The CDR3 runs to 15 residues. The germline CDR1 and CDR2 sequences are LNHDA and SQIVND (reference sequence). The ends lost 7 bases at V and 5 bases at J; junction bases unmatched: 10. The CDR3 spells CASTPGGSITGELFF. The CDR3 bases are TGTGCCAGTACCCCCGGGGGGTCGATTACCGGGGAGCTGTTTTTT.

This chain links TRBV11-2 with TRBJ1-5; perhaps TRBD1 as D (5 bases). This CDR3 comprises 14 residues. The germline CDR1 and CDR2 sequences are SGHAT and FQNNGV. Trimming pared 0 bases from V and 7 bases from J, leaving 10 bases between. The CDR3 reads CASSLDPGTQPQHF. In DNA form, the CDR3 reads TGTGCCAGCAGCTTAGATCCAGGGACCCAGCCCCAGCATTTT.

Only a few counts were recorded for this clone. CDR3 nucleotides: TGCGCCAGCAGCTCAGGGGTGCCTGGTTCACCCCTCCACTTT. Protein: CASSSGVPGSPLHF. V usage is TRBV5-1 and J usage is TRBJ1-6; weak D call: TRBD1 (6 bases). The V end was cut by 3 bases, the J end by 9 bases, with 13 bases between. Germline CDR1 is SGHRS and CDR2 is YFSETQ. The CDR3 is made up of 14 amino acids.